This T cell receptor (beta chain) was identified during a study of blood T cell repertoires in COVID-19. Participants were aged about 18 to 100 years, lived in 20 to 25 US areas, and enrolled virtually. Donors in Cohort 3 counted as recovered after two negative PCRs, clearance, or symptom resolution. After removal of 3 bases from V and 2 bases from J, the junction contained 4 bases not matched to a gene. The length of the CDR3 is 15 residues. Germline V gene lookup returns CDR1 SGHRS and CDR2 YFSETQ. Authors' methods: By means of reference gene primer amplification, nucleated cell counts were estimated. Assay: immunoSEQ multiplex PCR; the TCRdb copy retains only in-frame clones and omits some. That table is the source of V, J and clone size, and D and trimming were worked out from the DNA. The top ten hold under 2.5% of the sample, which has around 120,000 clones, 70% to 90% seen once.

This TCR was recovered from a woman in her fifties or sixties who had recovered from COVID-19. Sequenced material: PBMCs or T cells enriched from blood (not recorded which). The J gene is TRBJ1-5, the V gene TRBV5-1, with 8 bases lining up with TRBD1. CDR3 coding DNA: TGCGCCAGCAGCTCGACAGGGGAAGGCAATCAGCCCCAGCATTTT. The encoded protein is CASSSTGEGNQPQHF.